This T cell receptor beta chain was observed in a study of CD8+CD57+ T cells in acquired aplastic anemia (dated by TCRdb to between 2017 and 2018). About the investigation overall: On average, sorted CD4+ and CD8+ cells yielded approximately 3 ug of extracted DNA, with a range of roughly 0.18 to 27.4 ug. A CD8+CD57+ expansion meant a frequency higher than the mean frequency seen in healthy subjects.

Genomic DNA served as template for TCR beta VDJ combination and CDR3 sequence profiling. TCR repertoire sequencing was run on an Illumina HiSeq 2000. In the original analysis: Repertoire assessment relied on Simpson's diversity index, CDR3 size and DJ length profiles, and TRBV/TRBJ rearrangement plots. The most abundant DNA sequence in the deep sequencing data was taken as the immunodominant clone. CDR3 amino acid sequences were screened for sharing across subjects and compared with published repertoires and the VDJdb database. Clones were called with MiXCR by TCRdb after fastp trimmed the public reads at Q25, and only in-frame beta chains were retained. Rows with a matching CDR3 protein are joined into one entry that keeps the most common DNA and genes. TCRdb assigned the V and J calls; the authors' analysis was not used. This sample comprises about 160,000 distinct CDR3 sequences, 71% of them detected only once. The ten biggest clones cover approximately 48% of the sample.

Comment on this clonotype: Its antigen is unknown. Base qualities are not provided; no much larger clone lies one nucleotide away.

Overall study outcomes, separate from this receptor: Approximately 27 CD8+ CDR3 sequences were found in both patients and controls but appeared to be highly expressed in patients and within the immunodominant clones of the patients. CD8+ Simpson's diversity did not differ significantly between patients and healthy controls (P=0.060).

Expansion of CD8+CD57+ cells had been shown by flow cytometry in the patients chosen for sequencing. Every patient had severe acquired aplastic anemia, diagnosed using the International Study of Aplastic Anemia and Agranulocytosis and Camitta criteria. At the time blood was sampled, none of the patients had received any therapy. TCR repertoires of sorted CD4+ and CD8+ blood T cells from severe aplastic anemia patients and healthy subjects were deep-sequenced in the study. Patients were enrolled under clinicaltrials.gov protocols 00001620, 01623167, 00001397, 00071045, 00081523 and 00961064 in the USA. Ficoll-Paque density gradient centrifugation was used to isolate peripheral blood mononuclear cells. Before DNA extraction, CD4+ and CD8+ T cells were sorted by FACS or by magnetic beads. Reading the germline V gene (reference sequence) gives CDR1 DFQATT and CDR2 SNEGSKA. There are 15 amino acids in the CDR3, from cysteine to phenylalanine inclusive. Here the CDR3 DNA is all that survives: 45 bases in frame from base 1. Trimming leaves V shorter by 1 base and J shorter by 0 bases, with the junction holding 2 bases beyond the gene matches.

The sample was sorted CD4+, CD8+, or CD8+CD57+ T cells (not recorded which) from PBMCs. The clonotype comes from a human donor with aplastic anemia. Recombination connected TRBV20-1 to TRBJ2-7; 11 junctional bases match TRBD2. The nucleotide sequence reads TGCAGTGCTAGAGTTCTAGCGGGAGGCTCCTACGAGCAGTACTTC. Translated, this is CSARVLAGGSYEQYF.